These 27 T cell receptor beta chains were all obtained from the same sample, sequenced in a study of control samples from healthy donors and cancer patients. Clones were read by immunoSEQ multiplex PCR, and TCRdb kept only the in-frame ones, dropping some. Counted here are about 98,000 clones, more than 75% occurring once; the ten biggest clones make up 1.5% to 2.5%. What was sequenced was blood. The receptors stem from a man between 60 and 75 years old in good health.

This clone is a singleton in its sample. This sequence joins TRBV10-3 and TRBJ1-2, with 8 bases lining up with TRBD1. Trimming took 10 bases from V and 7 from J; bases not matched to a gene: 11. Germline lookup yields CDR1 ENHRY and CDR2 SYGVKD. The CDR3 sequence is 13 residues long. CDR3 bases: TGTGCCACAGTCCAGGGGGCAACGGGTGGCTACACCTTC. Its translation: CATVQGATGGYTF.

This CDR3 is CASSYFSTGGVGELFF. CDR3 DNA: TGTGCCAGCAGTTACTTTTCTACAGGGGGCGTCGGGGAGCTGTTTTTT. The chain employs TRBV6-5 and TRBJ2-2; 9 bases are a match to TRBD1. This CDR3 is built from 16 residues. V dropped 1 base and J dropped 7; count of bases not matched to a gene: 7. Per the germline V gene, CDR1 is MNHEY and CDR2 is SVGAGI.

CDR3 loop: CASSLSRQTFYEQYF. In DNA, the CDR3 is TGTGCCAGCAGTTTATCGCGACAGACCTTCTACGAGCAGTACTTC. The chain is built from TRBV27 and TRBJ2-7, with a tentative D call TRBD1 (5 bases). Between the trimmed V and J ends, which lost 0 bases and 3 bases, there was a span of 12 bases. This CDR3 has 15 residues. The germline V gene has CDR1 MNHEY and CDR2 SMNVEV (reference sequence).

A single count supports this clone. V and J are TRBV4-1 and TRBJ1-2; D remains ambiguous. Germline lookup yields CDR1 MGHRA and CDR2 YSYEKL. V lost 4 bases and J 8 bases, leaving 11 bases between the germline ends. CDR3 length equals 12 residues. The DNA for the CDR3 is TGCGCCAGCAGCCGGGATGGAACCGGCTACACCTTC. It codes for CASSRDGTGYTF.

The chain carries TRBV27 and TRBJ1-6; D might be TRBD1 (5 bases). Deletions cut 2 bases from V and 0 bases from J, with 20 bases between. The CDR3 is 20 residues long. The germline CDR1 and CDR2 sequences are MNHEY and SMNVEV (reference sequence). CDR3: CASSLGLAPGLSSYNSPLHF. CDR3 bases: TGTGCCAGCAGTTTAGGGTTGGCACCAGGGTTAAGCTCCTATAATTCACCCCTCCACTTT.

This chain's CDR3 is CASSLDEGHEQYF. CDR3 DNA: TGTGCCAGCAGCTTAGACGAGGGCCACGAGCAGTACTTC. The V gene is TRBV7-8, the J gene TRBJ2-7; D is perhaps TRBD2 (5 bases). The CDR3 runs 13 residues. Germline V CDR1 and CDR2: SGHVS, FQNEAQ. V lost 1 base, J lost 5 bases, and 9 bases lay in between.

The chain carries TRBV4-1 and TRBJ2-4, with 11 bases that match TRBD1. Germline V gives CDR1 MGHRA, CDR2 YSYEKL. Germline trimming cut 4 bases from V and 1 base from J; bases unmatched to any gene: 9. CDR3 length: 18 residues. The CDR3 DNA reads TGCGCCAGCAGCCCCCCCCCGGGACAGGGGGTCGCCAAAAACATTCAGTACTTC. It yields the protein CASSPPPGQGVAKNIQYF.

CDR3 protein: CASSEMALGEKLFF. In DNA form, the CDR3 reads TGTGCCAGCAGTGAGATGGCGTTGGGTGAAAAACTGTTTTTT. The gene calls are TRBV2 and TRBJ1-4; D uncertain. CDR1 is SNHLY and CDR2 is FYNNEI in the germline V gene. The V gene lost 3 bases and the J gene lost 7 bases, with 12 bases spanning the gap. CDR3 length equals 14 residues.

The chain couples TRBV25-1 to TRBJ1-2; D is ambiguous. Germline V CDR1 and CDR2: MGHDK, SYGVNS. The CDR3 runs 12 residues. With 7 bases removed from V and 8 bases from J, the gap between germline ends came to 14 bases. The CDR3 DNA sequence: TGTGCCAGCAACCACGGCACTTCCGGCTACACCTTC. It yields the protein CASNHGTSGYTF.

In its sample, this clone was seen a few times. The gene calls are TRBV6-4 and TRBJ2-1; D tentatively reads TRBD1 or TRBD2 (5 bases each). The CDR3 consists of 14 residues. Looked up from germline, CDR1 is MRHNA and CDR2 is SNTAGT. V lost 3 bases and J 9 bases, leaving 15 bases between the germline ends. The CDR3 spells CASSEGEGSSEQFF. CDR3 sequence (DNA): TGTGCCAGCAGTGAGGGGGAAGGGTCTAGTGAGCAGTTCTTC.

The chain carries TRBV5-4 and TRBJ2-5; TRBD1 might be the D (6 bases). The CDR3 is 13 residues long. Trimming removed 4 bases at V and 1 base at J, with 8 bases between. Germline V gene sequence: CDR1 SGHNT, CDR2 YYREEE (reference sequence). The CDR3 region has the DNA TGTGCCAGCAGCGGGGACACCCAAGAGACCCAGTACTTC. Residues: CASSGDTQETQYF.

This sequence joins TRBV18 and TRBJ2-5; no definite D call. Germline-derived CDR1 and CDR2 are KGHSH and LQKENI. The germline V and J ends were trimmed by 2 bases and 1 base, with 2 bases remaining between them. This CDR3 has 12 residues. The CDR3 DNA is TGTGCCAGCTCACCAATCCAAGAGACCCAGTACTTC. This gives the protein CASSPIQETQYF.

The chain employs TRBV3-1 (or the pseudogene TRBV3-2) and TRBJ1-5; 7 nucleotides align to TRBD1. The length of the CDR3 is 14 residues. V lost 5 bases and J lost 3; bases outside the gene matches: 4. CDR1 is LGHDT and CDR2 is YNNKEL in the germline V gene (reference sequence). CDR3 loop: CASSITGDNQPQHF. The CDR3 DNA is TGTGCCAGCAGCATCACAGGGGACAATCAGCCCCAGCATTTT.

The V gene is TRBV14, the J gene TRBJ2-7; D may be TRBD2 (5 bases). Germline CDR1 SGHDN, CDR2 FVKESK. The V end was cut by 1 base, the J end by 0 bases, with 10 bases between. CDR3 size: 15 residues. For the CDR3, the DNA is TGTGCCAGCAGCCAAGGGGGTGGGAGCTCCTACGAGCAGTACTTC. Translated: CASSQGGGSSYEQYF.

V usage is TRBV4-2 and J usage is TRBJ2-7; D possibly matches TRBD1 or TRBD2 (5 bases each). Germline V lookup: CDR1 LGHNA, CDR2 YNFKEQ. Deletions cut 3 bases from V and 6 bases from J, with 9 bases between. The CDR3 runs to 12 residues. CDR3 DNA sequence: TGTGCCAGCAGCCATGAGGGGACCGAGCAGTACTTC. Its translation is CASSHEGTEQYF.

This clone has a single count. The chain links TRBV6-5 to TRBJ2-1, with 8 bases lining up with TRBD2. Germline loops: CDR1 MNHEY, CDR2 SVGAGI. J gave up 7 bases and V 2 bases, and 7 bases lay outside the gene matches. The CDR3 has 15 amino acids. DNA for the CDR3: TGTGCCAGCAGTTACGAGCGGGAGTGGGGGAATGAGCAGTTCTTC. It specifies CASSYEREWGNEQFF.

This rearrangement joins TRBV11-2 to TRBJ2-7; 10 nucleotides line up with TRBD2. Germline CDR1 and CDR2: SGHAT and FQNNGV. The CDR3 sequence is 19 residues long. V lost 1 base, J lost 4 bases, and 16 bases stayed unmatched. The CDR3 DNA sequence: TGTGCCAGCAGCTTAGTAAAGCGGGAGGGCCGTATGTTCCCTTACGAGCAGTACTTC. Translation gives CASSLVKREGRMFPYEQYF.

The DNA for the CDR3 is TGTGCCAGTAGTACAGCGGGAGGGTCCTACGAGCAGTACTTC. It yields the protein CASSTAGGSYEQYF. The chain has TRBV19 and TRBJ2-7; 10 nucleotides match TRBD2. This CDR3 is 14 amino acids long. V was clipped by 4 bases and J by 1 base; unmatched bases: 1. CDR1 and CDR2 from the germline V gene are LNHDA and SQIVND (reference sequence).

The V and J genes are TRBV11-2 and TRBJ1-3; the D gene is possibly TRBD1 (6 bases). From germline, CDR1 is SGHAT and CDR2 FQNNGV. The CDR3 is made up of 16 amino acids. The ends were cut back, 7 bases at V and 4 bases at J, with 20 bases in the middle. The CDR3 sequence: CASTHGRGRSGNTIYF. CDR3 sequence (DNA): TGTGCCAGCACCCACGGGCGGGGGCGTTCAGGAAACACCATATATTTT. The whole variable domain, remainder taken from reference TRBV11-2 and TRBJ1-3, is EAGVAQSPRYKIIEKRQSVAFWCNPISGHATLYWYQQILGQGPKLLIQFQNNGVVDDSQLPKDRFSAERLKGVDSTLKIQPAKLEDSAVYLCASTHGRGRSGNTIYFGEGSWLTVV.

This clone showed up just a few times. J is TRBJ2-5 and V is TRBV3-1 (or the pseudogene TRBV3-2); 9 bases align to TRBD1. CDR1 is LGHDT and CDR2 is YNNKEL in the germline V gene (reference sequence). The CDR3 is made up of 14 amino acids. Unmatched junction bases numbered 1, after V lost 0 bases and J lost 5 bases. CDR3 coding DNA: TGTGCCAGCAGCCAAGACACAGGGGGCGAGACCCAGTACTTC. Its translation: CASSQDTGGETQYF.

The CDR3 is CAWNWQGGTEAFF. The CDR3 DNA reads as TGTGCCTGGAACTGGCAGGGGGGCACTGAAGCTTTCTTT. The chain joins TRBV30 to TRBJ1-1; 7 nucleotides agree with TRBD1. CDR3 length equals 13 residues. The J segment lost 4 bases and the V segment lost 4 bases, leaving 6 bases of the junction unmatched. CDR1 and CDR2 (germline): GTSNPN, SVGIG (reference sequence).

The chain uses TRBV5-6 and TRBJ2-7, with D maybe TRBD1 (6 bases). The germline CDR1 and CDR2 sequences are SGHDT and YYEEEE. The CDR3 is 15 amino acids. The V gene lost 0 bases and the J gene lost 2 bases, with 12 bases spanning the gap. In DNA, the CDR3 is TGTGCCAGCAGCTTGGGGGGTGGGGGCGCCTACGAGCAGTACTTC. Its translation: CASSLGGGGAYEQYF.

This rearrangement joins TRBV5-4 to TRBJ2-5, with D unclear. The CDR3 is made up of 14 amino acids. With 0 bases removed from V and 0 bases from J, the gap between germline ends came to 6 bases. Germline V gene data show CDR1 as SGHNT and CDR2 as YYREEE (reference sequence). Here the CDR3 DNA reads TGTGCCAGCAGCTTGGTTTCAAACCAAGAGACCCAGTACTTC. Protein product: CASSLVSNQETQYF.

This clone has only a few counts. J is TRBJ2-3 and V is TRBV30; 8 nucleotides agree with TRBD1. Germline CDR1 and CDR2: GTSNPN and SVGIG (reference sequence). The V and J ends lost 0 bases and 4 bases, in that order; junction bases with no gene match: 3. This CDR3 has 14 amino acids. The CDR3 DNA sequence: TGTGCCTGGAGTGTCACAGGGGGGTCAGATACGCAGTATTTT. Translating gives CAWSVTGGSDTQYF.

This clone was seen more than once but under ten times. The chain uses TRBV19 and TRBJ1-5; D perhaps matches TRBD1 (6 bases). Trimming left V 5 bases short and J 4 bases short, with 9 bases between. This CDR3 is 13 amino acids long. CDR1 LNHDA and CDR2 SQIVND come from the germline V gene (reference sequence). The CDR3: CASSDQGNQPQHF. For the CDR3, the DNA is TGTGCCAGTAGTGACCAGGGGAATCAGCCCCAGCATTTT.

The rearrangement uses TRBV7-6 and TRBJ1-2; tentative D call: TRBD1 (5 bases). The CDR3 runs 14 residues. The V end lost 1 base, the J end lost 5 bases, and 11 bases lay between the germline ends. Germline loops: CDR1 SGHVS, CDR2 FNYEAQ. The CDR3 nucleotides read TGTGCCAGCAGCTTAGTTGCAGGGAAGTATGGCTACACCTTC. Translated, it gives CASSLVAGKYGYTF.

The chain employs TRBV9 and TRBJ2-3; TRBD2 aligns across 11 bases. This CDR3 has 16 amino acids. Germline V gene sequence: CDR1 SGDLS, CDR2 YYNGEE. Trimming at V came to 5 bases and at J to 2 bases, leaving 7 bases not matched to a gene. DNA of the CDR3: TGTGCCAGCAGACCTGGGACTAGCGGTCCCACAGATACGCAGTATTTT. Translation gives CASRPGTSGPTDTQYF.